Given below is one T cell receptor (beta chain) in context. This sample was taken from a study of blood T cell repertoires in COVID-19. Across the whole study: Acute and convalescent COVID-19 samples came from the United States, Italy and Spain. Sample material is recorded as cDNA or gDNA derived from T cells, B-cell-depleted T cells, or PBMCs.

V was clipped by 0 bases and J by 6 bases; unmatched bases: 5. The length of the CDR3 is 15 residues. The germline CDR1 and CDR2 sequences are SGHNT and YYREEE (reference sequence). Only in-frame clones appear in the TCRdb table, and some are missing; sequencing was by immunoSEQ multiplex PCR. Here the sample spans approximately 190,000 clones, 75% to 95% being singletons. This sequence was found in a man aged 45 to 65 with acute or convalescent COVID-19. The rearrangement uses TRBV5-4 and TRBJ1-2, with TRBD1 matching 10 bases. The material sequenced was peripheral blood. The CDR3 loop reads CASSLGQGARDGYTF. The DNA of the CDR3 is TGTGCCAGCAGCTTGGGACAGGGGGCGCGTGATGGCTACACCTTC.